This T cell receptor beta chain originates from a study of CD8 T cells in Susac syndrome. Overall study: Treatment at blood withdrawal was none, corticosteroids, or intravenous immunoglobulin alone in Susac syndrome patients.

Findings and caveats of the study: The CD4+ T cell repertoires that were profiled in Susac syndrome showed no clonal expansion.

On this clonotype: Its cognate antigen is unknown. Its ends do not fully match the called genes, so a read error is possible.

This CDR3 contains 12 residues. CDR1 and CDR2 from the germline V gene are SGHDN and FVKESK. Random-hexamer reverse transcription was applied to roughly 0.5 to 1 ug RNA. TCRdb fed the immunoSEQ multiplex PCR reads into MiXCR, producing one record per CDR3 protein. The profile shows hundreds of thousands of distinct CDR3 sequences, about 95% of them singletons. The receptor's source is a human donor with Susac syndrome. Sequenced: CD4+ T cells from PBMCs. The chain recombines TRBV14 with TRBJ2-1; D unclear. The CDR3 is CASSQDFMMASF. CDR3 bases: TGTGCCAGCAGCCAAGATTTCATGATGGCGAGCTTC. The variable domain in full, with the rest retrieved from reference TRBV14 and TRBJ2-1, is EAGVTQFPSHSVIEKGQTVTLRCDPISGHDNLYWYRRVMGKEIKFLLHFVKESKQDESGMPNNRFLAERTGGTYSTLKVQPAELEDSGVYFCASSQDFMMASFGPGTRLTVL.